The 23 T cell receptor beta chains below all came from one sample that was sequenced in a study of T cell responses to AZD1222 COVID-19 vaccine listed by TCRdb under 2021. The time point label, as the study defines it: baseline before first vaccination. Receptor libraries were prepared by the immunoSEQ multiplex PCR assay. TCRdb stores this immuneACCESS table with in-frame sequences only. Part of the clones is absent; in the studies checked, under half of the shortfall reflects unresolved V genes, and no reason is known for the rest. Across this sample there are approximately 110,000 clones, with more than 85% seen only once. The ten largest clonotypes hold roughly 10% of the sample. This material consisted of peripheral blood, taken on day 0 of AZD1222 vaccination. These receptors were obtained from an adult in good health.

The chain couples TRBV10-3 to TRBJ1-1; TRBD1 might be the D (5 bases). CDR1 is ENHRY, CDR2 SYGVKD, per germline. Trimming stripped 4 bases from V and 1 base from J, with 7 bases between. This CDR3 region has 13 residues. The CDR3 sequence is CAISAGQNTEAFF. In nucleotides, the CDR3 is TGTGCCATCAGTGCTGGACAGAACACTGAAGCTTTCTTT.

The chain links TRBV9 to TRBJ2-7, with 9 bases identical to TRBD2. V was clipped by 3 bases and J by 3 bases; unmatched bases: 7. CDR1 is SGDLS, CDR2 YYNGEE, per germline. The CDR3 extends over 15 amino acids. Here the CDR3 DNA reads TGTGCCAGCAGCGCTGAGCGGGGGGTAAACTACGAGCAGTACTTC. The encoded protein is CASSAERGVNYEQYF.

The chain has TRBV5-1 and TRBJ2-1; TRBD2 matches 8 bases. The CDR3 extends over 13 amino acids. The trim removed 4 bases at V and 10 bases at J, leaving 7 bases unmatched. Per germline, CDR1 SGHRS and CDR2 YFSETQ. As DNA, the CDR3 is TGCGCCAGCAGCCGGGGACTAGAGGGGGAGCAGTTCTTC. Amino acid sequence: CASSRGLEGEQFF. Looking up the rest from reference TRBV5-1 and TRBJ2-1 gives the full variable domain: KAGVTQTPRYLIKTRGQQVTLSCSPISGHRSVSWYQQTPGQGLQFLFEYFSETQRNKGNFPGRFSGRQFSNSRSEMNVSTLELGDSALYLCASSRGLEGEQFFGPGTRLTVL.

The V and J genes are TRBV14 and TRBJ2-7; 9 nucleotides line up with TRBD2. The V segment lost 2 bases and the J segment 4 bases; nucleotides outside the gene matches: 9. The CDR3 extends over 16 amino acids. Per germline, CDR1 SGHDN and CDR2 FVKESK. The CDR3 DNA reads TGTGCCAGCAGCCAATGGGGCCTAGCGGGAACGTACGAGCAGTACTTC. It codes for CASSQWGLAGTYEQYF.

The V call is TRBV30, the J call TRBJ1-5, with TRBD1 matching 7 bases. The CDR3 is made up of 13 amino acids. Germline CDR1 is GTSNPN and CDR2 is SVGIG (reference sequence). Germline trimming cut 3 bases from V and 9 bases from J; bases unmatched to any gene: 8. CDR3 nucleotides: TGTGCCTGGAGAGGGGGCACGGGTTCGCCCCAGCATTTT. Amino acids: CAWRGGTGSPQHF.

The CDR3 DNA follows: TGCGCCAGCAGCTTGGCCGGGGGACAGGGGGCTGGTGAGCAGTACTTC. Amino acids: CASSLAGGQGAGEQYF. V is TRBV5-1 and J is TRBJ2-7; TRBD1 aligns across 12 bases. V lost 0 bases to trimming and J lost 7 bases; unmatched junction nucleotides: 8. The germline CDR1 and CDR2 sequences are SGHRS and YFSETQ. The CDR3 totals 16 residues.

V is TRBV6-2 or TRBV6-3 and J is TRBJ2-5; perhaps D is TRBD1 or TRBD2 (5 bases each). Trimming took off 2 bases at V and 4 bases at J, with 11 bases between the two ends. The CDR3 consists of 14 residues. CDR1 and CDR2 (germline): MNHEY, SVGEGT. The CDR3 spells CASSYRKGRETQYF. The DNA for the CDR3 is TGTGCCAGCAGTTACAGGAAGGGACGAGAGACCCAGTACTTC.

This chain joins TRBV7-2 and TRBJ2-4, with 9 bases lining up with TRBD2. Germline V gives CDR1 SGHTA, CDR2 FQGNSA. The trim removed 1 base at V and 6 bases at J, leaving 7 bases unmatched. CDR3 length: 16 residues. In nucleotides, the CDR3 is TGTGCCAGCAGCTTAGTGGCGGGGGGGCCAGGAAACATTCAGTACTTC. Its translation: CASSLVAGGPGNIQYF. The entire variable domain, with the rest obtained from reference TRBV7-2 and TRBJ2-4, is as follows: GAGVSQSPSNKVTEKGKDVELRCDPISGHTALYWYRQSLGQGLEFLIYFQGNSAPDKSGLPSDRFSAERTGGSVSTLTIQRTQQEDSAVYLCASSLVAGGPGNIQYFGAGTRLSVL.

The rearrangement uses TRBV30 and TRBJ1-6; weak D call: TRBD1 (5 bases). The V gene lost 6 bases and the J gene lost 5 bases, with 11 bases spanning the gap. This CDR3 region has 13 residues. In germline, CDR1 is GTSNPN, CDR2 SVGIG (reference sequence). The CDR3 region is CACGAWDNSPLHF. CDR3 nucleotide sequence: TGTGCCTGTGGGGCATGGGATAATTCACCCCTCCACTTT.

The chain carries TRBV28 and TRBJ2-7; 12 bases match TRBD2. This CDR3 contains 17 residues. Per germline, CDR1 MDHEN and CDR2 SYDVKM. V was pared by 8 bases and J by 2 bases, with 13 bases of the junction left unmatched. CDR3 DNA sequence: TGTGCCAGCGAAACTAGCGGGAGGTTCAATGGGGCCTACGAGCAGTACTTC. Its translation is CASETSGRFNGAYEQYF.

The DNA for the CDR3 is TGTGCCAGCAGCTTGAGACTAGCGGGAGAAGAGACCCAGTACTTC. As protein: CASSLRLAGEETQYF. The V and J genes are TRBV13 and TRBJ2-5; TRBD2 agrees at 12 bases. CDR1 and CDR2 (germline): PRHDT, FYEKMQ (reference sequence). CDR3 length: 15 residues. The V and J ends lost 3 bases and 3 bases, in that order; junction bases with no gene match: 2.

The rearrangement links TRBV7-9 to TRBJ1-1; maybe TRBD1 (6 bases). The germline V gene has CDR1 SEHNR and CDR2 FQNEAQ (reference sequence). The CDR3 runs 15 residues. Trimming removed 2 bases from V and 5 bases from J, with 15 bases in between. As DNA, the CDR3 is TGTGCCAGCAGCTTAAAGAGGACAGACCCAACTGAAGCTTTCTTT. This translates into CASSLKRTDPTEAFF.

The chain is built from TRBV19 and TRBJ1-4, with D perhaps matching TRBD1 (5 bases). The CDR3 consists of 19 residues. CDR1 is LNHDA, CDR2 SQIVND, per germline (reference sequence). Trimming removed 2 bases at V and 4 bases at J, with 23 bases between. The CDR3 loop reads CASSINIWGAGTGNEKLFF. The CDR3 DNA reads as TGTGCCAGTAGTATAAACATCTGGGGAGCTGGGACGGGTAATGAAAAACTGTTTTTT.

The count of this clone is one. The gene calls are TRBV7-2 and TRBJ1-6, with D tentatively TRBD1 (6 bases). The length of the CDR3 is 16 residues. The V gene's germline CDR1 is SGHTA and CDR2 FQGNSA. V was trimmed by 4 bases and J by 6 bases, leaving 16 bases between them. Here the CDR3 reads CASSYTPQGFNSPLHF. CDR3 coding DNA: TGTGCCAGCAGCTATACCCCACAGGGATTTAATTCACCCCTCCACTTT.

This clone was observed a handful of times. The rearrangement links TRBV5-1 to TRBJ2-7, with TRBD2 matching over 14 bases. Per the germline V gene, CDR1 is SGHRS and CDR2 is YFSETQ. The J segment lost 0 bases and the V segment lost 2 bases, leaving 10 bases of the junction unmatched. CDR3 size: 19 residues. CDR3: CASSFSQGTSGGSSYEQYF. For the CDR3, the DNA is TGCGCCAGCAGCTTCAGCCAGGGGACTAGCGGGGGTAGCTCCTACGAGCAGTACTTC.

The rearrangement joins TRBV11-1 to TRBJ2-1; D gene uncertain. Trimming left V 1 base short and J 8 bases short, with 9 bases between. Germline assignment: CDR1 SGHAT and CDR2 FQDESV (reference sequence). CDR3 length equals 13 residues. The CDR3 bases are TGTGCCAGCAGCTTAGTAGCCGTGCATGAGCAGTTCTTC. It translates to CASSLVAVHEQFF.

V gene TRBV11-2 combines with J gene TRBJ1-2, with 8 bases matching TRBD1. Per germline, CDR1 SGHAT and CDR2 FQNNGV. The CDR3 runs 15 residues. Trimming removed 5 bases from V and 0 bases from J; junction bases left unmatched: 5. CDR3 region: CASSRGTGSNYGYTF. The CDR3, as DNA: TGTGCCAGCAGCCGGGGGACAGGTTCTAACTATGGCTACACCTTC.

This clone was observed a handful of times. This chain uses TRBV11-3 with TRBJ2-7; D call uncertain. Germline CDR1 and CDR2: SGHNT and YENEEA. The CDR3 totals 11 residues. V was trimmed by 4 bases and J by 6 bases, leaving 7 bases between them. The DNA of the CDR3 is TGTGCCAGCAGCTCAAAGACCGAGCAGTACTTC. Translated: CASSSKTEQYF.

The chain has TRBV12-3 or TRBV12-4 and TRBJ1-3; D not certain. With 8 bases removed from V and 4 bases from J, the gap between germline ends came to 9 bases. There are 12 residues in the CDR3. CDR3: CASVSGGNTIYF. CDR3 DNA sequence: TGTGCCAGCGTTTCGGGCGGAAACACCATATATTTT.

The J gene is TRBJ1-4, the V gene TRBV5-1, with D maybe TRBD1 (6 bases). Trimming stripped 4 bases from V and 7 bases from J, with 17 bases between. CDR3 length: 15 amino acids. Germline V CDR1 and CDR2: SGHRS, YFSETQ. The DNA of the CDR3 is TGCGCCAGCAGCATAGGGACATCTGGAGGTGAAAAACTGTTTTTT. This translates into CASSIGTSGGEKLFF.

Here the CDR3 reads CASRGSDREIEKLFF. In DNA form, the CDR3 reads TGTGCCAGCAGGGGATCGGACAGGGAAATTGAAAAACTGTTTTTT. The chain links TRBV28 to TRBJ1-4; 8 nucleotides agree with TRBD1. The germline gives CDR1 MDHEN, CDR2 SYDVKM. There are 15 residues in the CDR3. V trimming: 6 bases; J trimming: 7 bases; junction bases outside the gene matches: 10.

The V and J genes are TRBV27 and TRBJ1-1; maybe TRBD1 (6 bases). V lost 5 bases to trimming and J lost 0 bases, with 7 bases between them. The CDR3 extends over 13 amino acids. The germline CDR1 and CDR2 sequences are MNHEY and SMNVEV (reference sequence). CDR3 sequence reads: CASSGQMNTEAFF. The CDR3 DNA reads as TGTGCCAGCAGTGGACAGATGAACACTGAAGCTTTCTTT.

V gene TRBV18 combines with J gene TRBJ2-3; D may be TRBD2 (5 bases). The CDR3 covers 13 residues. V was cut by 2 bases and J by 4 bases, with 7 bases left in between. Germline V gene sequence: CDR1 KGHSH, CDR2 LQKENI. The CDR3 DNA follows: TGTGCCAGCTCACCAGAAGCGGCAGATACGCAGTATTTT. Translated, it gives CASSPEAADTQYF.